This T cell receptor (beta chain) was recovered during a study of blood T cell repertoires in COVID-19. Across the study: The origin of the acute and convalescent COVID-19 samples was the United States, Italy and Spain. The cDNA or gDNA used as material had been derived from T cells, B-cell-depleted T cells, or PBMCs.

The CDR3 is made up of 14 amino acids. V gave up 3 bases and J gave up 4 bases; unmatched junction bases: 5. The V gene's germline CDR1 is LNHDA and CDR2 SQIVND (reference sequence). Using immunoSEQ multiplex PCR, the repertoire was profiled, and TCRdb retains in-frame clones only, with some absent. The sample contains more than 150,000 clones, roughly 84% of which appear only once. This chain uses TRBV19 with TRBJ1-1; 7 bases are a match to TRBD1. The material sequenced was peripheral blood. This TCR came from a man between 45 and 60 years old with active or convalescent COVID-19. CDR3 sequence (DNA): TGTGCCAGTAGTATCCCAGGGGGGAGCACTGAAGCTTTCTTT. This codes for CASSIPGGSTEAFF.